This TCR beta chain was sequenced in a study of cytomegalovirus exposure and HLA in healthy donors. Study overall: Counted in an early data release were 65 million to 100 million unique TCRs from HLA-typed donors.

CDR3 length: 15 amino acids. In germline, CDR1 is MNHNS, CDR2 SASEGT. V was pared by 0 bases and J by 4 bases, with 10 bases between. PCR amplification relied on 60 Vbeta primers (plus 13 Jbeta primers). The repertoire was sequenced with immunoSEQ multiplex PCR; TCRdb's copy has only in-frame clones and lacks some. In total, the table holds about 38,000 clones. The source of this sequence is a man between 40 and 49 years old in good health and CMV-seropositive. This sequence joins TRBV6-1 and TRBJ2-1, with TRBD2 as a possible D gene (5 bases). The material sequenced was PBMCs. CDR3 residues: CASSEALGRYNEQFF. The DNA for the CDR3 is TGTGCCAGCAGTGAAGCGCTGGGGAGATACAATGAGCAGTTCTTC.